The 9 T cell receptor beta chains below come from one sample, sequenced in a study of blood T cell repertoires in COVID-19. Repertoires were generated with immunoSEQ multiplex PCR, while TCRdb's copy carries only in-frame clones and drops some. The table includes about 250,000 clones, about nine tenths detected once. The sequencing sample was made of PBMCs or T cells enriched from blood (not recorded which). Receptors originate from a woman aged 18-29 years who had recovered from COVID-19.

CDR3 DNA: TGTGCCAGCAGTTTATTGCGGGGACTGTCCTACGAGCAGTACTTC. Translation: CASSLLRGLSYEQYF. V is TRBV28 and J is TRBJ2-7; weak D call: TRBD2 (6 bases). V dropped 1 base and J dropped 1 base, with 11 bases sitting between them. This CDR3 has 15 residues. CDR1 and CDR2 from the germline V gene are MDHEN and SYDVKM. Drawing the rest from reference TRBV28 and TRBJ2-7, the complete variable domain is DVKVTQSSRYLVKRTGEKVFLECVQDMDHENMFWYRQDPGLGLRLIYFSYDVKMKEKGDIPEGYSVSREKKERFSLILESASTNQTSMYLCASSLLRGLSYEQYFGPGTRLTVT.

The V call is TRBV25-1, the J call TRBJ1-5, with D possibly TRBD1 on 6 matching bases. V dropped 2 bases and J dropped 10 bases, with 12 bases sitting between them. Germline-derived CDR1 and CDR2 are MGHDK and SYGVNS. The CDR3 loop spans 13 amino acids. The CDR3 bases are TGTGCCAGCAGTGAAATAAATGGGACACCCCAGCATTTT. This codes for CASSEINGTPQHF.

This chain links TRBV18 with TRBJ1-2, with 7 bases that match TRBD1. Germline V gives CDR1 KGHSH, CDR2 LQKENI. V shed 6 bases and J 3 bases; nucleotides not matched to a gene: 7. The CDR3 runs 14 residues. CDR3 DNA sequence: TGTGCCAGCTCCGAAACCGGGACAGACTATGGCTACACCTTC. Protein product: CASSETGTDYGYTF.

In its sample, this clone was seen once. The chain links TRBV7-3 to TRBJ2-7; 8 nucleotides line up with TRBD1. There are 14 residues in the CDR3. The J segment lost 3 bases and the V segment lost 2 bases, leaving 3 bases of the junction unmatched. Germline V CDR1 and CDR2: SGHTA, FQGTGA. Written as DNA, the CDR3 is TGTGCCAGCAGCTTAGGGACAGGAGTCTACGAGCAGTACTTC. Translated, it gives CASSLGTGVYEQYF. Complete variable domain (other parts from reference TRBV7-3 and TRBJ2-7): GAGVSQTPSNKVTEKGKYVELRCDPISGHTALYWYRQSLGQGPEFLIYFQGTGAADDSGLPNDRFFAVRPEGSVSTLKIQRTERGDSAVYLCASSLGTGVYEQYFGPGTRLTVT.

The chain is built from TRBV2 and TRBJ2-5; 11 bases map to TRBD2. The CDR3 runs 15 residues. Germline V gene lookup returns CDR1 SNHLY and CDR2 FYNNEI. V trimming: 4 bases; J trimming: 3 bases; junction bases outside the gene matches: 4. DNA for the CDR3: TGTGCCAGCAGTGCTAGCGGGGGGACAGAAGAGACCCAGTACTTC. Translated, it gives CASSASGGTEETQYF.

The genes are TRBV12-3 or TRBV12-4 and TRBJ1-2; no clear D. The CDR3 is made up of 13 amino acids. Trimming left V 1 base short and J 6 bases short, with 9 bases between. The CDR3 DNA reads TGTGCCAGCAGTTTAGGAGGGTGGGATGGCTACACCTTC. Amino acid sequence: CASSLGGWDGYTF.

The rearrangement links TRBV9 to TRBJ1-1; the D is unclear. The germline V gene has CDR1 SGDLS and CDR2 YYNGEE. There are 14 residues in the CDR3. The germline V and J ends were trimmed by 6 bases and 5 bases, with 17 bases remaining between them. CDR3 nucleotide sequence: TGTGCCAGCACACTAGAGCCGGGCCCTACTGAAGCTTTCTTT. Translation: CASTLEPGPTEAFF. The full variable domain, rest sourced from reference TRBV9 and TRBJ1-1, is DSGVTQTPKHLITATGQRVTLRCSPRSGDLSVYWYQQSLDQGLQFLIQYYNGEERAKGNILERFSAQQFPDLHSELNLSSLELGDSALYFCASTLEPGPTEAFFGQGTRLTVV.

The V and J genes are TRBV20-1 and TRBJ1-2; no firm D call. The CDR3 has 11 amino acids. The germline V gene encodes CDR1 DFQATT and CDR2 SNEGSKA (reference sequence). Deletions cut 6 bases from V and 3 bases from J, with 8 bases between. The CDR3 reads CSAGRDYGYTF. As DNA, the CDR3 is TGCAGTGCAGGGAGGGACTATGGCTACACCTTC.

CDR3 sequence (DNA): TGTGCCAGCAGCTTAGACCTAGTGAACACTGAAGCTTTCTTT. It codes for CASSLDLVNTEAFF. The J gene is TRBJ1-1, the V gene TRBV11-2; D call uncertain. The CDR3 consists of 14 residues. Trimming pared 0 bases from V and 0 bases from J, leaving 5 bases between. From germline, CDR1 is SGHAT and CDR2 FQNNGV.